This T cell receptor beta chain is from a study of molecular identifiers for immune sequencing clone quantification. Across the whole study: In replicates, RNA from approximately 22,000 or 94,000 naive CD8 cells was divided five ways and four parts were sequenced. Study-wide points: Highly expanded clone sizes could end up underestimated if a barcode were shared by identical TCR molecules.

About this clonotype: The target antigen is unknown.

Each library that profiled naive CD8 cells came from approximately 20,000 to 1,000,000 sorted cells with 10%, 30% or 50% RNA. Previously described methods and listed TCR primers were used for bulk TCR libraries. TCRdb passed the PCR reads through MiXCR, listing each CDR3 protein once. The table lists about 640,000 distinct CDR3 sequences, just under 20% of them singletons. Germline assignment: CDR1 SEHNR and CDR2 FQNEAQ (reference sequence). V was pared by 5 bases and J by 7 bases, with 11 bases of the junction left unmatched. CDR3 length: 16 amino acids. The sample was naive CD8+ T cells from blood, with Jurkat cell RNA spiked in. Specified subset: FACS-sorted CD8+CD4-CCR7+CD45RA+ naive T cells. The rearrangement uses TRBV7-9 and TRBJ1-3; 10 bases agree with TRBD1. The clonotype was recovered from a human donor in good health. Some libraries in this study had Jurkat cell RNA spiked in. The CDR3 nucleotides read TGTGCCAGCAGCCCCCGAACTGGGACAGGGGTTAACACCATATATTTT. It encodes CASSPRTGTGVNTIYF.